What follows are 23 T cell receptor beta chains derived from one specimen sequenced in a study of T-cell reconstitution after alpha-beta-depleted transplantation in children. The authors prepared the TCRbeta library with unique molecular identifiers. TCRdb analysed the PCR reads with MiXCR anew, one entry per CDR3 protein. The table lists about 610,000 distinct CDR3 sequences, roughly 27% of them singletons. The sequencing here drew on PBMCs, taken before TCRalphabeta/CD19-depleted stem cell transplant. Every receptor here comes from a boy under two years old with Wiskott-Aldrich syndrome, due to receive a stem cell transplant.

The J gene is TRBJ2-1, the V gene TRBV3-1; 8 positions agree with TRBD2. The V and J ends lost 2 bases and 8 bases, in that order; junction bases with no gene match: 11. CDR1 and CDR2 from the germline V gene are LGHDT and YNNKEL (reference sequence). The CDR3 loop spans 16 amino acids. The CDR3 DNA follows: TGTGCCAGCAGCCAATATGGCAGCGGGAGACTTCATGAGCAGTTCTTC. Translated: CASSQYGSGRLHEQFF.

The chain carries TRBV19 and TRBJ2-2; D may be TRBD2 (5 bases). In germline, CDR1 is LNHDA, CDR2 SQIVND (reference sequence). V was shortened by 3 bases and J by 5 bases, with 13 bases between the two germline ends. CDR3 length equals 15 residues. Written as DNA, the CDR3 is TGTGCCAGTAGTATCAGCGGCAGTCGGACCGGGGAGCTGTTTTTT. Its protein product is CASSISGSRTGELFF.

There are a few counts of this clonotype. This rearrangement joins TRBV6-1 to TRBJ1-2, with D possibly TRBD1 on 6 matching bases. V dropped 6 bases and J dropped 4 bases, with 12 bases sitting between them. The CDR3 runs to 13 residues. Looked up from germline, CDR1 is MNHNS and CDR2 is SASEGT. The CDR3 reads CASRHGQSYGYTF. The CDR3 region has the DNA TGTGCCAGCAGACACGGACAGTCCTATGGCTACACCTTC.

This clonotype occurred a few times. This chain connects TRBV18 to TRBJ2-3, with TRBD1 matching over 7 bases. V was pared by 6 bases and J by 2 bases, with 8 bases of the junction left unmatched. The CDR3 contains 15 residues. The germline gives CDR1 KGHSH, CDR2 LQKENI. As DNA, the CDR3 is TGTGCCAGCTCGCCGATACAGGGGACCACAGATACGCAGTATTTT. This encodes CASSPIQGTTDTQYF.

The chain recombines TRBV6-1 with TRBJ2-7; TRBD1 might be the D (6 bases). From germline, CDR1 is MNHNS and CDR2 SASEGT. Deletions cut 4 bases from V and 6 bases from J, with 22 bases between. The CDR3 is 16 residues long. CDR3 nucleotide sequence: TGTGCCAGCAGTGGGGGCCAGGGGCTTATTTCGTTCGAGCAGTACTTC. It codes for CASSGGQGLISFEQYF.

The chain has TRBV5-1 and TRBJ2-1; D possibly corresponds to TRBD2 (6 bases). The CDR3 runs 16 residues. V shed 2 bases and J shed 0 bases, with 12 bases lying between them. Germline V CDR1 and CDR2: SGHRS, YFSETQ. CDR3 sequence reads: CASSFFGGDSYNEQFF. For the CDR3, the DNA is TGCGCCAGCAGCTTTTTTGGCGGGGACTCCTACAATGAGCAGTTCTTC. Together with reference TRBV5-1 and TRBJ2-1, the CDR3 gives the full variable domain: KAGVTQTPRYLIKTRGQQVTLSCSPISGHRSVSWYQQTPGQGLQFLFEYFSETQRNKGNFPGRFSGRQFSNSRSEMNVSTLELGDSALYLCASSFFGGDSYNEQFFGPGTRLTVL.

This clonotype has only a few counts. The chain is built from TRBV7-9 and TRBJ2-1, with 11 bases identical to TRBD2. Trimming at V came to 3 bases and at J to 6 bases, leaving 7 bases not matched to a gene. The CDR3 is 16 residues long. Germline-derived CDR1 and CDR2 are SEHNR and FQNEAQ (reference sequence). CDR3 DNA sequence: TGTGCCAGCAGCTTTAGACTAGCGGGAATGCTCAATGAGCAGTTCTTC. Its protein product is CASSFRLAGMLNEQFF.

This clonotype came up a few times. The chain carries TRBV27 and TRBJ2-7, with D tentatively TRBD2 (8 bases). From germline, CDR1 is MNHEY and CDR2 SMNVEV (reference sequence). Trimming left V 9 bases short and J 3 bases short, with 27 bases between. This CDR3 is built from 17 residues. The CDR3 region has the DNA TGTGCCAGTAGTCCTGTCAGGGGGGGGGGACTAGTCTACGAGCAGTACTTC. It specifies CASSPVRGGGLVYEQYF.

This clonotype has only a few counts. The chain combines TRBV5-1 with TRBJ2-1; D uncertain. V dropped 4 bases and J dropped 0 bases, with 14 bases sitting between them. The germline gives CDR1 SGHRS, CDR2 YFSETQ. This CDR3 has 16 amino acids. The CDR3 bases are TGCGCCAGCAGCACCGAAATCCTGAGCTCCTACAATGAGCAGTTCTTC. The encoded protein is CASSTEILSSYNEQFF.

This clonotype showed up just a few times. The V call is TRBV5-1, the J call TRBJ2-1; D gene unclear. Germline assignment: CDR1 SGHRS and CDR2 YFSETQ. V shed 4 bases and J shed 3 bases, with 8 bases lying between them. This CDR3 has 13 amino acids. The CDR3 DNA sequence: TGCGCCAGCAGCATAGGTGACTACAATGAGCAGTTCTTC. Translated, it gives CASSIGDYNEQFF.

This chain links TRBV5-1 with TRBJ2-6, with a possible D match to TRBD1 (5 bases). The germline V gene has CDR1 SGHRS and CDR2 YFSETQ. This CDR3 contains 14 residues. Trimming removed 5 bases from V and 2 bases from J, with 8 bases in between. CDR3 sequence (DNA): TGCGCCAGCAGACCAGGGCCTGGGGCCAACGTCCTGACTTTC. It yields the protein CASRPGPGANVLTF.

The chain couples TRBV14 to TRBJ2-1, with D perhaps matching TRBD1 or TRBD2 (5 bases each). CDR1 and CDR2 (germline): SGHDN, FVKESK. V was shortened by 0 bases and J by 9 bases, with 18 bases between the two germline ends. CDR3 length equals 16 residues. CDR3 residues: CASSQDRQRPRGEQFF. The CDR3 DNA reads as TGTGCCAGCAGCCAAGATAGACAGCGGCCCAGAGGTGAGCAGTTCTTC. The variable domain in full, with the rest retrieved from reference TRBV14 and TRBJ2-1, is EAGVTQFPSHSVIEKGQTVTLRCDPISGHDNLYWYRRVMGKEIKFLLHFVKESKQDESGMPNNRFLAERTGGTYSTLKVQPAELEDSGVYFCASSQDRQRPRGEQFFGPGTRLTVL.

The chain recombines TRBV27 with TRBJ2-7; the match to TRBD1 covers 7 bases. CDR3 length equals 17 residues. Germline V gene lookup returns CDR1 MNHEY and CDR2 SMNVEV (reference sequence). V dropped 5 bases and J dropped 0; count of bases not matched to a gene: 13. CDR3 region: CASSPRQGILISYEQYF. CDR3 sequence (DNA): TGTGCCAGCAGTCCTAGACAGGGAATTTTAATCTCCTACGAGCAGTACTTC.

This clonotype turned up a few times. The V call is TRBV15, the J call TRBJ2-1; D unresolved. Germline lookup yields CDR1 LNHNV and CDR2 YYDKDF (reference sequence). CDR3 length: 16 residues. Trimming pared 0 bases from V and 0 bases from J, leaving 9 bases between. CDR3 bases: TGTGCCACCAGCAGAGATGTGGATCTCTCCTACAATGAGCAGTTCTTC. Its translation: CATSRDVDLSYNEQFF.

This chain links TRBV12-3 or TRBV12-4 with TRBJ1-1; 8 bases agree with TRBD1. Trimming at V came to 11 bases and at J to 0 bases, leaving 8 bases not matched to a gene. This CDR3 contains 14 residues. The CDR3 sequence: CAARTGTMNTEAFF. As DNA, the CDR3 is TGTGCCGCTAGGACAGGGACGATGAACACTGAAGCTTTCTTT.

This clonotype was seen a handful of times. The V and J genes are TRBV7-2 and TRBJ2-7, with 9 bases aligning to TRBD1. V lost 1 base to trimming and J lost 3 bases; unmatched junction nucleotides: 7. Germline V gives CDR1 SGHTA, CDR2 FQGNSA. The CDR3 contains 16 residues. This chain's CDR3 is CASSLVPTGGNYEQYF. The CDR3 DNA reads TGTGCCAGCAGCTTAGTCCCGACAGGGGGAAACTACGAGCAGTACTTC.

The chain combines TRBV10-3 with TRBJ2-1; D is ambiguous. The V end lost 1 base, the J end lost 8 bases, and 15 bases lay between the germline ends. Germline CDR1 and CDR2: ENHRY and SYGVKD. CDR3 size: 15 residues. This CDR3 is CAISELNPRVHEQFF. CDR3 nucleotide sequence: TGTGCCATCAGTGAGTTGAACCCTAGGGTCCATGAGCAGTTCTTC.

Only a few counts were recorded for this clonotype. The CDR3 spells CASSLDRAYNSPLHF. The CDR3 DNA reads as TGTGCCAGCAGCCTAGACAGAGCTTATAATTCACCCCTCCACTTT. V usage is TRBV28 and J usage is TRBJ1-6; D possibly corresponds to TRBD1 (5 bases). The length of the CDR3 is 15 residues. The germline V and J ends were trimmed by 6 bases and 4 bases, with 13 bases remaining between them. CDR1 is MDHEN and CDR2 is SYDVKM in the germline V gene.

V is TRBV25-1 and J is TRBJ2-5; TRBD1 matches at 10 bases. The junction had 5 bases not matched to a gene; V was cut back by 9 bases and J by 4 bases. The CDR3 sequence is 13 residues long. Germline-derived CDR1 and CDR2 are MGHDK and SYGVNS. Written as DNA, the CDR3 is TGTGCCAGAGGCGACAGGGGGCGAGAGACCCAGTACTTC. Its protein is CARGDRGRETQYF.

The genes are TRBV11-2 and TRBJ1-1; TRBD1 matches 8 bases. Losses at the gene ends were 0 bases for V and 0 bases for J; bases not matched to a gene: 9. The CDR3 is 18 amino acids. The germline V gene has CDR1 SGHAT and CDR2 FQNNGV. In DNA, the CDR3 is TGTGCCAGCAGCTTAGATACGACAGGGGTAGTAGTGAACACTGAAGCTTTCTTT. Protein product: CASSLDTTGVVVNTEAFF. Combining the CDR3 with reference TRBV11-2 and TRBJ1-1 gives the whole variable domain EAGVAQSPRYKIIEKRQSVAFWCNPISGHATLYWYQQILGQGPKLLIQFQNNGVVDDSQLPKDRFSAERLKGVDSTLKIQPAKLEDSAVYLCASSLDTTGVVVNTEAFFGQGTRLTVV.

The genes are TRBV10-3 and TRBJ2-5; 7 positions agree with TRBD1. The ends lost 0 bases at V and 4 bases at J; junction bases unmatched: 5. There are 15 residues in the CDR3. Germline V gene lookup returns CDR1 ENHRY and CDR2 SYGVKD. CDR3 sequence: CAISESPGDRETQYF. The CDR3, as DNA: TGTGCCATCAGTGAGTCGCCAGGGGACAGAGAGACCCAGTACTTC.

There are a few counts of this clonotype. The chain combines TRBV5-5 with TRBJ1-1; no firm D call. CDR3 length: 15 amino acids. Deletions cut 2 bases from V and 0 bases from J, with 11 bases between. Germline lookup yields CDR1 SGHKS and CDR2 YYEKEE (reference sequence). This chain's CDR3 is CASSLEGPMNTEAFF. CDR3 nucleotides: TGTGCCAGCAGCTTAGAGGGCCCCATGAACACTGAAGCTTTCTTT.

The chain recombines TRBV5-1 with TRBJ2-5; D is undetermined. Germline lookup yields CDR1 SGHRS and CDR2 YFSETQ. The CDR3 spans 12 residues. The V end was cut by 4 bases, the J end by 2 bases, with 6 bases between. CDR3 in amino acids: CASSDLQETQYF. CDR3 in DNA: TGCGCCAGCAGCGACTTACAAGAGACCCAGTACTTC.